This T cell receptor beta chain was recovered during a study of cytomegalovirus exposure and HLA in healthy donors. Study-wide points: TCR beta V- and J-gene trimming was later associated with a missense DCLRE1C variant. As confirmed in vitro, three CMV-associated chains were specific for CMV antigens. Some V segments could not be told apart, so they were left out, TRBV6-2 and TRBV6-3 among them.

Details on this clone: Its antigen is still unknown.

The V gene lost 2 bases and the J gene lost 0 bases, with 10 bases spanning the gap. In germline, CDR1 is MDHEN, CDR2 SYDVKM. This CDR3 comprises 15 residues. Primers for the PCR totalled 60 Vbeta and 13 Jbeta. Generated by immunoSEQ multiplex PCR, the TCRdb table keeps only in-frame clones and is missing some. The sample carries 65,000 to 85,000 clones, approximately 84% recorded once. This TCR derives from a woman aged 45-60 years in good health and CMV-seronegative. Sequencing input: PBMCs. This sequence joins TRBV28 and TRBJ1-1, with a tentative D call TRBD1 (6 bases). The CDR3 DNA reads TGTGCCAGCAGTTTAGCCGGGACACTGAACACTGAAGCTTTCTTT. Its protein product is CASSLAGTLNTEAFF. The complete variable domain, with remaining parts taken from reference TRBV28 and TRBJ1-1, reads DVKVTQSSRYLVKRTGEKVFLECVQDMDHENMFWYRQDPGLGLRLIYFSYDVKMKEKGDIPEGYSVSREKKERFSLILESASTNQTSMYLCASSLAGTLNTEAFFGQGTRLTVV.